The present T cell receptor beta chain was sequenced within a study of T cell repertoires in cytomegalovirus infection. The overall study: HLA-C-restricted CMV epitopes, recently identified, and well-studied HLA-B-restricted ones were used by the study. Carrying CMV and the relevant HLA type showed in public TCR beta signatures. Whole-study results and caveats: In two of eight donors, the top clonotype was HLA-C-restricted CMV-specific.

A single record per CDR3 protein comes from TCRdb applying MiXCR to the reads. The sample has around 900,000 distinct CDR3 sequences; roughly a third are singletons. On this clonotype itself: Its matching antigen is unknown.

The CDR3 spans 17 residues. The V gene end was trimmed by 2 bases and the J gene end by 6 bases; junction bases not matched to a gene: 9. The germline V gene encodes CDR1 KGHDR and CDR2 SFDVKD. This TCR came from a human donor in good health (CMV status not recorded). Some clones in this sample may be carry-over from other donors' samples. This specimen was cultured CD8+ T cells from PBMCs, taken from culture after CMV antigen stimulation. V and J are TRBV24-1 and TRBJ2-5; 12 nucleotides match TRBD1. CDR3 in amino acids: CATSDYTGTGGGKTQYF. The CDR3 nucleotides read TGTGCCACCAGTGATTACACCGGGACAGGGGGCGGGAAGACCCAGTACTTC.